One and the same sample provided the 21 T cell receptor beta chains below, sequenced in a study of blood T cell repertoires in COVID-19. The method was immunoSEQ multiplex PCR; TCRdb's version includes in-frame clones alone and lacks a portion of them. The data contain 270,000 or so clones, roughly nine tenths of them singletons. Sequencing was done on a sample of peripheral blood. These receptors were collected from a young woman with COVID-19, enrolled during active disease.

The chain has TRBV23-1 and TRBJ2-2; 7 bases line up with TRBD2. TRBV23-1 is flagged as an ORF with uncertain function. The CDR3 extends over 18 amino acids. J gave up 2 bases and V 8 bases, and 17 bases lay outside the gene matches. For the CDR3, the DNA is TGCGCCAGCGAGGCCACCCTGGGGGGGGACTACAACACCGGGGAGCTGTTTTTT. As protein: CASEATLGGDYNTGELFF.

CDR3 residues: CASTQDRNTEAFF. CDR3 bases: TGTGCCAGTACCCAAGACAGGAACACTGAAGCTTTCTTT. V and J are TRBV19 and TRBJ1-1, with a weak D call TRBD1 (5 bases). The length of the CDR3 is 13 residues. Trimming pared 7 bases from V and 1 base from J, leaving 10 bases between. Germline lookup yields CDR1 LNHDA and CDR2 SQIVND (reference sequence).

The chain carries TRBV5-6 and TRBJ2-3; D is undetermined. The germline V gene encodes CDR1 SGHDT and CDR2 YYEEEE. CDR3 length: 12 residues. Trimming removed 4 bases from V and 6 bases from J, with 9 bases in between. The chain's CDR3 is CASSPAADTQYF. CDR3 bases: TGTGCCAGCAGCCCTGCGGCGGATACGCAGTATTTT.

This chain connects TRBV27 to TRBJ1-4; 7 positions agree with TRBD1. The germline CDR1 and CDR2 sequences are MNHEY and SMNVEV (reference sequence). The junction had 6 bases not matched to a gene; V was cut back by 6 bases and J by 2 bases. CDR3 length equals 15 residues. The CDR3 DNA reads as TGTGCCAGCAGCCCGACAGGGTACACTAATGAAAAACTGTTTTTT. It is translated as CASSPTGYTNEKLFF.

Here the CDR3 reads CASSPQSAYHGYTF. CDR3 nucleotide sequence: TGTGCCAGCAGCCCCCAGAGCGCGTACCATGGCTACACCTTC. V is TRBV11-2 and J is TRBJ1-2, with D hard to call. This CDR3 is 14 amino acids long. V was shortened by 5 bases and J by 6 bases, with 16 bases between the two germline ends. CDR1 SGHAT and CDR2 FQNNGV come from the germline V gene. Combining the CDR3 with reference TRBV11-2 and TRBJ1-2 gives the whole variable domain EAGVAQSPRYKIIEKRQSVAFWCNPISGHATLYWYQQILGQGPKLLIQFQNNGVVDDSQLPKDRFSAERLKGVDSTLKIQPAKLEDSAVYLCASSPQSAYHGYTFGSGTRLTVV.

The chain has TRBV13 and TRBJ2-7; 10 nucleotides match TRBD2. The CDR3 covers 14 residues. V shed 3 bases and J 4 bases; nucleotides not matched to a gene: 3. Germline-derived CDR1 and CDR2 are PRHDT and FYEKMQ (reference sequence). CDR3 region: CASSFGTSVYEQYF. In nucleotides, the CDR3 is TGTGCCAGCAGCTTCGGGACTAGCGTGTACGAGCAGTACTTC.

The rearrangement uses TRBV6-1 and TRBJ2-1; 11 nucleotides line up with TRBD2. Germline V CDR1 and CDR2: MNHNS, SASEGT. Losses at the gene ends were 4 bases for V and 1 base for J; bases not matched to a gene: 6. CDR3 length: 17 residues. CDR3 sequence: CASSAFPSGGSYNEQFF. The CDR3 bases are TGTGCCAGCAGTGCCTTTCCTAGCGGGGGGTCCTACAATGAGCAGTTCTTC.

This chain links TRBV6-5 with TRBJ2-5; TRBD1 agrees at 10 bases. The CDR3 covers 14 residues. Trimming removed 5 bases from V and 5 bases from J; junction bases left unmatched: 5. CDR1 and CDR2 from the germline V gene are MNHEY and SVGAGI. CDR3 bases: TGTGCCAGCAGTCTGGGACAGGGGATGGAGACCCAGTACTTC. It is translated as CASSLGQGMETQYF.

V usage is TRBV4-1 and J usage is TRBJ2-7; a possible D gene is TRBD2 (6 bases). Trimming left V 1 base short and J 4 bases short, with 20 bases between. The CDR3 length is 17 residues. Germline V CDR1 and CDR2: MGHRA, YSYEKL. As DNA, the CDR3 is TGCGCCAGCAGCCAAGGTACTGGGGACTGGGTATATTACGAGCAGTACTTC. Protein product: CASSQGTGDWVYYEQYF.

The chain is built from TRBV27 and TRBJ2-1; 8 bases match TRBD2. The CDR3 sequence is 16 residues long. Germline V gene sequence: CDR1 MNHEY, CDR2 SMNVEV (reference sequence). The ends lost 6 bases at V and 2 bases at J; junction bases unmatched: 9. CDR3 sequence (DNA): TGTGCCAGCAGAACCCCAAAGCGGGGGACCTACAATGAGCAGTTCTTC. It encodes CASRTPKRGTYNEQFF.

This chain uses TRBV19 with TRBJ1-2; D is ambiguous. Trimming removed 3 bases from V and 6 bases from J, with 14 bases in between. Germline-derived CDR1 and CDR2 are LNHDA and SQIVND (reference sequence). The CDR3 runs to 14 residues. The CDR3 is CASSIRSGDNGYTF. Written as DNA, the CDR3 is TGTGCCAGTAGTATTCGGTCCGGGGATAATGGCTACACCTTC. The full variable domain, completed using reference TRBV19 and TRBJ1-2, is DGGITQSPKYLFRKEGQNVTLSCEQNLNHDAMYWYRQDPGQGLRLIYYSQIVNDFQKGDIAEGYSVSREKKESFPLTVTSAQKNPTAFYLCASSIRSGDNGYTFGSGTRLTVV.

This clone was seen only once. V gene TRBV5-4 combines with J gene TRBJ1-6; D gene uncertain. Germline V CDR1 and CDR2: SGHNT, YYREEE (reference sequence). CDR3 size: 16 residues. With 4 bases removed from V and 6 bases from J, the gap between germline ends came to 17 bases. CDR3 nucleotides: TGTGCCAGCAGCGTCGACACCAGATCTTCTAATTCACCCCTCCACTTT. Amino acids: CASSVDTRSSNSPLHF.

V and J are TRBV10-2 and TRBJ1-2; maybe TRBD1 (5 bases). V was trimmed by 1 base and J by 6 bases, leaving 12 bases between them. The CDR3 has 14 residues. The germline gives CDR1 WSHSY, CDR2 SAAADI. The DNA for the CDR3 is TGCGCCAGCAGTGAGTGGGGGGATCAGCATGGCTACACCTTC. Translated: CASSEWGDQHGYTF.

Remarks on this clone: The junction shows a germline mismatch at one end, possibly a read error. Additional DNA sequences in this sample encode the identical CDR3. The rearrangement links TRBV28 to TRBJ2-1; no firm D call. Looked up from germline, CDR1 is MDHEN and CDR2 is SYDVKM. The CDR3 is 12 amino acids. The CDR3 DNA is TGTGCCAGTAGTTCATCCGGGTTTGAGCAGTTCTTC. This sequence encodes CASSSSGFEQFF. Using reference TRBV28 and TRBJ2-1 for the parts outside the CDR3, the full variable domain is DVKVTQSSRYLVKRTGEKVFLECVQDMDHENMFWYRQDPGLGLRLIYFSYDVKMKEKGDIPEGYSVSREKKERFSLILESASTNQTSMYLCASSSSGFEQFFGPGTRLTVL.

This chain links TRBV5-6 with TRBJ1-2; 9 bases align to TRBD1. The CDR3 length is 13 residues. From germline, CDR1 is SGHDT and CDR2 YYEEEE. Germline trimming cut 4 bases from V and 6 bases from J; bases unmatched to any gene: 4. Written as DNA, the CDR3 is TGTGCCAGCAGCCTGTGGGACAGGGATGGCTACACCTTC. Protein product: CASSLWDRDGYTF.

This chain links TRBV4-2 with TRBJ2-7; D gene ambiguous. Trimming removed 5 bases at V and 0 bases at J, with 14 bases between. From germline, CDR1 is LGHNA and CDR2 YNFKEQ. The CDR3 has 15 amino acids. CDR3 residues: CASSSGILDSYEQYF. CDR3 nucleotides: TGTGCCAGCAGCTCAGGAATACTCGACTCCTACGAGCAGTACTTC.

The chain carries TRBV29-1 and TRBJ1-2; D uncertain. The germline gives CDR1 SQVTM, CDR2 ANQGSEA. The CDR3 is 13 residues long. V lost 4 bases and J lost 3, with 12 bases in between. The CDR3 loop is CSVVSVHDYGYTF. CDR3 nucleotides: TGCAGCGTTGTGTCAGTTCACGACTATGGCTACACCTTC.

V gene TRBV19 combines with J gene TRBJ1-1; maybe TRBD1 (5 bases). Per germline, CDR1 LNHDA and CDR2 SQIVND (reference sequence). V dropped 3 bases and J dropped 11 bases, with 19 bases sitting between them. The CDR3 runs to 14 residues. CDR3 nucleotide sequence: TGTGCCAGTAGTATGGGGCTCCCCCCCCCGGCGGCTTTCTTT. As protein: CASSMGLPPPAAFF.

The rearrangement uses TRBV29-1 and TRBJ2-2, with D perhaps matching TRBD1 (6 bases). CDR3 length: 14 amino acids. With 3 bases removed from V and 8 bases from J, the gap between germline ends came to 16 bases. From germline, CDR1 is SQVTM and CDR2 ANQGSEA. The CDR3 loop reads CSVDEGQMAGELFF. The DNA of the CDR3 is TGCAGCGTTGATGAGGGACAAATGGCGGGGGAGCTGTTTTTT.

The chain recombines TRBV5-4 with TRBJ1-2; the D gene is possibly TRBD1 (6 bases). CDR3 size: 14 residues. The germline V gene has CDR1 SGHNT and CDR2 YYREEE (reference sequence). The ends were cut back, 6 bases at V and 8 bases at J, with 20 bases in the middle. The CDR3, as DNA: TGTGCCAGCACCCGAACAGGGCTCCTTGTCGGCTACACCTTC. Amino acids: CASTRTGLLVGYTF.

The chain uses TRBV27 and TRBJ2-7; D not resolved. With 6 bases removed from V and 0 bases from J, the gap between germline ends came to 15 bases. Germline V gene sequence: CDR1 MNHEY, CDR2 SMNVEV (reference sequence). The CDR3 is made up of 15 amino acids. The CDR3 DNA sequence: TGTGCCAGCAGGGGTCAACAGCTGAGCTCCTACGAGCAGTACTTC. Amino acids: CASRGQQLSSYEQYF.